Following are 20 T cell receptor beta chains from one sample sequenced in a study of blood T cell repertoires in COVID-19. Only in-frame clones appear in the TCRdb table, and some are missing; sequencing was by immunoSEQ multiplex PCR. The data contain some 160,000 clones, around 83% of them singletons. The sample comprised peripheral blood. The origin of the receptors is a human donor in a cohort sampled during active COVID-19.

CDR3 DNA sequence: TGTGCCAGCAGCCAAGTGGGCGCGCGGGGAAACAATGAGCAGTTCTTC. This codes for CASSQVGARGNNEQFF. The V gene is TRBV4-2, the J gene TRBJ2-1; weak D call: TRBD2 (6 bases). V was pared by 1 base and J by 5 bases, with 15 bases between. Germline V gives CDR1 LGHNA, CDR2 YNFKEQ. CDR3 length: 16 amino acids.

The sample holds a few counts of this clone. V and J are TRBV29-1 and TRBJ1-1; TRBD1 matches at 7 bases. Trimming took 8 bases from V and 0 from J; bases not matched to a gene: 9. The CDR3 loop spans 14 amino acids. The germline V gene encodes CDR1 SQVTM and CDR2 ANQGSEA. The CDR3 DNA sequence: TGCAGCAGTTGGGGACAGTTAATGAACACTGAAGCTTTCTTT. Translation: CSSWGQLMNTEAFF.

The chain couples TRBV6-2 or TRBV6-3 to TRBJ2-5; D not resolved. Germline values: CDR1 MNHEY, CDR2 SVGEGT. V was trimmed by 5 bases and J by 6 bases, leaving 7 bases between them. CDR3 length: 11 residues. The CDR3 sequence is CASSHEKTQYF. The DNA for the CDR3 is TGTGCCAGCAGTCACGAGAAGACCCAGTACTTC.

The table lists this clone with a few counts. The rearrangement uses TRBV7-9 and TRBJ1-4; 9 bases are a match to TRBD1. This CDR3 spans 15 amino acids. J lost 8 bases, V lost 6 bases, and 10 bases had no gene match. Germline values: CDR1 SEHNR, CDR2 FQNEAQ (reference sequence). The CDR3 DNA sequence: TGTGCCAGCAGTTTGGGAGGGACAGGGAGAGAAAAACTGTTTTTT. Encoded protein: CASSLGGTGREKLFF.

V usage is TRBV7-8 and J usage is TRBJ2-2; D possibly corresponds to TRBD1 (6 bases). This CDR3 has 14 residues. V lost 4 bases, J lost 6 bases, and 12 bases lay in between. The V gene's germline CDR1 is SGHVS and CDR2 FQNEAQ. For the CDR3, the DNA is TGTGCCAGCAGCTCTCTTGGGACATCCGGGGAGCTGTTTTTT. Amino acid sequence: CASSSLGTSGELFF.

This chain links TRBV19 with TRBJ2-7, with a tentative D call TRBD2 (6 bases). Germline lookup yields CDR1 LNHDA and CDR2 SQIVND (reference sequence). CDR3 length: 11 residues. Between the trimmed V and J ends, which lost 6 bases and 7 bases, there was a span of 10 bases. The CDR3 loop is CASRRAGEQYF. DNA for the CDR3: TGTGCCAGTAGAAGGGCGGGGGAGCAGTACTTC.

This clone was observed once. The rearrangement links TRBV27 to TRBJ1-1, with D uncertain. The CDR3 sequence is 14 residues long. V was shortened by 3 bases and J by 4 bases, with 12 bases between the two germline ends. Germline V CDR1 and CDR2: MNHEY, SMNVEV (reference sequence). CDR3: CASSFEGGSTEAFF. DNA of the CDR3: TGTGCCAGCAGTTTCGAGGGAGGGAGCACTGAAGCTTTCTTT.

V and J are TRBV5-6 and TRBJ1-4, with 8 nucleotides matching TRBD1. The CDR3 consists of 14 residues. Germline V lookup: CDR1 SGHDT, CDR2 YYEEEE. J was trimmed by 6 bases and V by 2 bases; bases with no gene match: 3. The CDR3 coding sequence is TGTGCCAGCAGCTTACAGGGGGTTTATGAAAAACTGTTTTTT. It specifies CASSLQGVYEKLFF.

The chain links TRBV10-3 to TRBJ1-2; TRBD1 matches 10 bases. The V segment lost 0 bases and the J segment 8 bases; nucleotides outside the gene matches: 6. The CDR3 spans 15 residues. Germline lookup yields CDR1 ENHRY and CDR2 SYGVKD. CDR3 protein: CAISESNGQGGGYTF. The CDR3 nucleotides read TGTGCCATCAGTGAGTCGAATGGACAGGGGGGAGGCTACACCTTC.

The rearrangement joins TRBV5-1 to TRBJ1-2; 10 bases are shared with TRBD1. The CDR3 runs 14 residues. With 8 bases clipped from V and 4 bases from J, the junction kept 8 bases outside the gene matches. Germline CDR1 SGHRS, CDR2 YFSETQ. The CDR3 is CASTRQGAGYGYTF. The CDR3 coding sequence is TGCGCCAGTACTCGACAGGGGGCAGGCTATGGCTACACCTTC.

This clone was detected a few times. The chain is built from TRBV6-6 and TRBJ1-1; D remains ambiguous. Germline V gives CDR1 MNHNY, CDR2 SVGAGI (reference sequence). Trimming cost V 0 bases and J 0 bases, with 5 bases left between them. This CDR3 region has 14 residues. The CDR3 DNA reads TGTGCCAGCAGTTACTCGGAGGTGAACACTGAAGCTTTCTTT. Amino acids: CASSYSEVNTEAFF.

This rearrangement joins TRBV7-3 to TRBJ2-7; the D gene is possibly TRBD2 (5 bases). V was trimmed by 5 bases and J by 2 bases, leaving 16 bases between them. Germline V gene sequence: CDR1 SGHTA, CDR2 FQGTGA. The CDR3 extends over 15 amino acids. CDR3 sequence reads: CASSPEASRTYEQYF. In DNA, the CDR3 is TGTGCCAGCAGCCCCGAGGCTAGCAGAACCTACGAGCAGTACTTC.

The chain couples TRBV15 to TRBJ1-1; TRBD1 might be the D (6 bases). CDR3 length: 14 residues. The germline gives CDR1 LNHNV, CDR2 YYDKDF (reference sequence). Trimming took off 3 bases at V and 5 bases at J, with 13 bases between the two ends. The CDR3 is CATSSRQVATEAFF. DNA of the CDR3: TGTGCCACCAGCAGTAGACAGGTGGCGACTGAAGCTTTCTTT.

This rearrangement joins TRBV9 to TRBJ1-1, with 8 bases identical to TRBD1. V lost 4 bases to trimming and J lost 1 base; unmatched junction nucleotides: 6. The CDR3 consists of 15 residues. CDR1 and CDR2 from the germline V gene are SGDLS and YYNGEE. This CDR3 is CASSPPQGANTEAFF. The CDR3 DNA is TGTGCCAGCAGCCCCCCCCAGGGGGCGAACACTGAAGCTTTCTTT.

In this sample, this clone turned up a few times. CDR3 region: CASSLVSTGGAEAFF. Written as DNA, the CDR3 is TGTGCCAGCAGCTTGGTCAGTACGGGGGGCGCTGAAGCTTTCTTT. The chain recombines TRBV5-8 with TRBJ1-1, with D possibly matching TRBD1 (6 bases). Trimming stripped 0 bases from V and 6 bases from J, with 15 bases between. The length of the CDR3 is 15 residues. Germline lookup yields CDR1 SGHTS and CDR2 YDEGEE. The full variable domain, with the rest looked up from reference TRBV5-8 and TRBJ1-1, is EAGVTQSPTHLIKTRGQQATLRCSPISGHTSVYWYQQALGLGLQFLLWYDEGEERNRGNFPPRFSGRQFPNYSSELNVNALELEDSALYLCASSLVSTGGAEAFFGQGTRLTVV.

The chain links TRBV7-9 to TRBJ1-2; D ambiguous. V gave up 4 bases and J gave up 8 bases, with 11 bases separating them. Germline V CDR1 and CDR2: SEHNR, FQNEAQ (reference sequence). The CDR3 covers 12 residues. The CDR3 coding sequence is TGTGCCAGCAGCTCAGCAACACCGGGCTACACCTTC. As protein: CASSSATPGYTF.

The chain recombines TRBV28 with TRBJ2-7; TRBD1 agrees at 10 bases. This CDR3 is built from 14 residues. CDR1 is MDHEN and CDR2 is SYDVKM in the germline V gene. The V gene end was trimmed by 6 bases and the J gene end by 6 bases; junction bases not matched to a gene: 8. CDR3 nucleotide sequence: TGTGCCAGCAGCACTCAGGGACAGGGGCTCGAGCAGTACTTC. Translated: CASSTQGQGLEQYF.

The rearrangement uses TRBV12-5 and TRBJ2-7; no definite D call. The V gene lost 0 bases and the J gene lost 2 bases, with 11 bases spanning the gap. The CDR3 extends over 15 amino acids. CDR1 is LGHNT and CDR2 is FRNRAP in the germline V gene. The CDR3 loop reads CASGLVGAPAYEQYF. The CDR3 bases are TGTGCTAGTGGTTTGGTGGGCGCCCCCGCCTACGAGCAGTACTTC.

This rearrangement joins TRBV5-6 to TRBJ1-5; tentative D call: TRBD1 (6 bases). There are 14 residues in the CDR3. The ends were cut back, 2 bases at V and 1 base at J, with 7 bases in the middle. Germline V gene sequence: CDR1 SGHDT, CDR2 YYEEEE. The CDR3 DNA reads as TGTGCCAGCAGCTTACAGGGCAGCAATCAGCCCCAGCATTTT. Protein product: CASSLQGSNQPQHF.

The V call is TRBV7-2, the J call TRBJ2-7; 10 nucleotides line up with TRBD2. The germline V gene encodes CDR1 SGHTA and CDR2 FQGNSA. The CDR3 sequence is 14 residues long. The V segment lost 3 bases and the J segment 3 bases; nucleotides outside the gene matches: 2. CDR3 DNA: TGTGCCAGCAGCTTGAGCGGGAGGGGCTACGAGCAGTACTTC. It is translated as CASSLSGRGYEQYF.